This T cell receptor (beta chain) was documented in a study of control samples from healthy donors and cancer patients. The repertoire was sequenced with immunoSEQ multiplex PCR; TCRdb's copy has only in-frame clones and lacks some. The sample consists of around 99,000 clones, 75% to 95% of them appearing once. J lost 2 bases, V lost 5 bases, and 5 bases had no gene match. This CDR3 has 16 amino acids. Germline CDR1 reads PRHDT; CDR2 reads FYEKMQ (reference sequence). This TCR came from a human donor in good health. The donor label of this sample is uncertain. Sequencing input: blood. The chain is built from TRBV13 and TRBJ2-1; 11 bases agree with TRBD2. The CDR3 protein is CASSTTSGGTYNEQFF. CDR3 sequence (DNA): TGTGCCAGCAGCACTACTAGCGGGGGTACCTACAATGAGCAGTTCTTC.